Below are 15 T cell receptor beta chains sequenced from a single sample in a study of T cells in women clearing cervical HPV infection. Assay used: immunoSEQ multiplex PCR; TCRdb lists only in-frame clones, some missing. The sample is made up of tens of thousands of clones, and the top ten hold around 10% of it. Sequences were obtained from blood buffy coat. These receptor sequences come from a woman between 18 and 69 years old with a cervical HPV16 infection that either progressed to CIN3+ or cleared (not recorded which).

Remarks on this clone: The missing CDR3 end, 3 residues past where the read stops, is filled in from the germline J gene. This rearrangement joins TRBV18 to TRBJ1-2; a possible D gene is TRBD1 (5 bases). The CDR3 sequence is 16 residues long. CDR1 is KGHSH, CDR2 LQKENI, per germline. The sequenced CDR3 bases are TGTGCCAGCTCACCAGAAACAGGACTAGCCACAGATACC. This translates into CASSPETGLATDT. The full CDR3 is CASSPETGLATDTYTF.

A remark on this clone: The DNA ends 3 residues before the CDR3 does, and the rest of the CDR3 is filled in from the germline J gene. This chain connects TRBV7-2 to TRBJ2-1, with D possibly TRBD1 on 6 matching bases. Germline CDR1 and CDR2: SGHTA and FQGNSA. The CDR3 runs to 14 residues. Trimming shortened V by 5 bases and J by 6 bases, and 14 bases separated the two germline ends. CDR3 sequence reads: CASSVRVQGNEQFF. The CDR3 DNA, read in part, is TGTGCCAGCAGCGTCCGGGTACAGGGCAATGAG.

CDR3: CASSLGNRGDGYTF. The part of the CDR3 DNA that was read is TGTGCCAGCAGCTTAGGGAACAGGGGAGACGGC. The chain employs TRBV7-9 and TRBJ1-2; 7 bases match TRBD1. The missing CDR3 end, 3 residues past where the read stops, is filled in from the germline J gene. CDR1 and CDR2 (germline): SEHNR, FQNEAQ (reference sequence). This CDR3 contains 14 residues.

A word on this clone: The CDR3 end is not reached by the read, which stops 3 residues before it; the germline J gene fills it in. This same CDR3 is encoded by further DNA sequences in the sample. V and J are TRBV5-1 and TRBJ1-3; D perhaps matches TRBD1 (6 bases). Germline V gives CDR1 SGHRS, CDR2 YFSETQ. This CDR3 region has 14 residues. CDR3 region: CASSLQNSQGTIYF. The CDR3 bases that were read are TGCGCCAGCAGCTTACAAAATTCACAGGGAACA.

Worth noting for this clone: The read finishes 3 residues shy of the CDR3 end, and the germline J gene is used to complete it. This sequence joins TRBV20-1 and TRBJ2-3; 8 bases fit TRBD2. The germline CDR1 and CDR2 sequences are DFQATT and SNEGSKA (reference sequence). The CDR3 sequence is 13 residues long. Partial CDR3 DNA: TGCAGTGCTAGAGGAGCGGGAGTAGAGACG. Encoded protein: CSARGAGVET. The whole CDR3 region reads CSARGAGVETQYF.

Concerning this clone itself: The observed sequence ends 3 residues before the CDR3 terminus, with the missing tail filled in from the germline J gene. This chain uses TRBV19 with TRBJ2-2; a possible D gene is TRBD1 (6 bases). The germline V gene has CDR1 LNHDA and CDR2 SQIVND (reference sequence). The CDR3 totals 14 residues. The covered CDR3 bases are TGTGCCAGTAGTACGGGACACCTTGGTGAAAAG. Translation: CASSTGHLGEK. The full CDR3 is CASSTGHLGEKLFF.

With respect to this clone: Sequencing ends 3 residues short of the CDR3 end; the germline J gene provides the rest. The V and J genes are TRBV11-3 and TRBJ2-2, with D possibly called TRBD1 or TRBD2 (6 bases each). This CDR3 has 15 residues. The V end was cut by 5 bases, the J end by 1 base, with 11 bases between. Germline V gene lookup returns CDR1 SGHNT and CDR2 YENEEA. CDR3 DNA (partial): TGTGCCAGCAGCGAAGGAGGGGGGAACACCGGGGAG. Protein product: CASSEGGGNTGE. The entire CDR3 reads CASSEGGGNTGELFF.

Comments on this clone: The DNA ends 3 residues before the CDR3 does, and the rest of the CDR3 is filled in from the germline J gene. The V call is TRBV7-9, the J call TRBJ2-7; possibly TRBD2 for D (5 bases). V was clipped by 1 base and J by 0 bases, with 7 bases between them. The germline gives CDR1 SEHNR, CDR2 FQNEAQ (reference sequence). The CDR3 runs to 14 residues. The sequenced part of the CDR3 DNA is TGTGCCAGCAGCTTAGAAGCGGTCTCCTACGAG. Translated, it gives CASSLEAVSYE. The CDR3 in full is CASSLEAVSYEQYF. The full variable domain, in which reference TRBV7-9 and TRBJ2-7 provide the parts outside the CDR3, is DTGVSQNPRHKITKRGQNVTFRCDPISEHNRLYWYRQTLGQGPEFLTYFQNEAQLEKSRLLSDRFSAERPKGSFSTLEIQRTEQGDSAMYLCASSLEAVSYEQYFGPGTRLTVT.

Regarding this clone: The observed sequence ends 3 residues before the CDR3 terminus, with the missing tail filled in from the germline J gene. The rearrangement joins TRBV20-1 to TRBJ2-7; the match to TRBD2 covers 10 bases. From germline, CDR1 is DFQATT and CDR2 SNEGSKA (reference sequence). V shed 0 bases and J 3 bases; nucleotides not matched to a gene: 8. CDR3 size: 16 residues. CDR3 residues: CSARDGRLAGVYEQYF. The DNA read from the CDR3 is TGCAGTGCTAGAGATGGACGGCTAGCGGGGGTCTACGAG.

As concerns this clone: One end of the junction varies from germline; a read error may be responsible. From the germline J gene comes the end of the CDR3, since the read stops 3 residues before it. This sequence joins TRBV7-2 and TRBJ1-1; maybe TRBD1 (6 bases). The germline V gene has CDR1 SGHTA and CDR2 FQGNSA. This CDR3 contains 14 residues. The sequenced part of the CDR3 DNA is TGTGCCGGCAGCTTTGGGGGCCAGAACACCGAA. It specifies CAGSFGGQNTE. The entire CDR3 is CAGSFGGQNTEAFF.

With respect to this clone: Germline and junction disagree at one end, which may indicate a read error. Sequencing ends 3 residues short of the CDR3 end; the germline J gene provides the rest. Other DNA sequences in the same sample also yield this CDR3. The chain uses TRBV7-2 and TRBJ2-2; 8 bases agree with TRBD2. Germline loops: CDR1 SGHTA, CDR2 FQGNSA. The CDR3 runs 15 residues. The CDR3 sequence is CASSLATGGTGELFF. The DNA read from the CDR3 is TGTGCTAGCAGCTTAGCCACGGGGGGGACCGGGGAG.

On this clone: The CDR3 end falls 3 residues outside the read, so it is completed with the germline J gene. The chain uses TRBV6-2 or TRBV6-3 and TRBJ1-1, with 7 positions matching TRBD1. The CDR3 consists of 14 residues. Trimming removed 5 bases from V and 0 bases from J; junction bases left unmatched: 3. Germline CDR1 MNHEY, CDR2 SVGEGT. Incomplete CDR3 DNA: TGTGCCAGCAGTCAGGACAGGATGAACACTGAA. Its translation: CASSQDRMNTE. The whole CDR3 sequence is CASSQDRMNTEAFF.

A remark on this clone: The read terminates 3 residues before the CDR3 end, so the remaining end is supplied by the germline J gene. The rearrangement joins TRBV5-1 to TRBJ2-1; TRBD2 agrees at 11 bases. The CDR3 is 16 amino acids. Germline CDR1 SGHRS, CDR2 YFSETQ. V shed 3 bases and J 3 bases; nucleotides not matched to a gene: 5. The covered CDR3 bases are TGCGCCAGCAGCTCTATCGGGACTAGCGGCTACAATGAG. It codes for CASSSIGTSGYNE. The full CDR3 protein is CASSSIGTSGYNEQFF.

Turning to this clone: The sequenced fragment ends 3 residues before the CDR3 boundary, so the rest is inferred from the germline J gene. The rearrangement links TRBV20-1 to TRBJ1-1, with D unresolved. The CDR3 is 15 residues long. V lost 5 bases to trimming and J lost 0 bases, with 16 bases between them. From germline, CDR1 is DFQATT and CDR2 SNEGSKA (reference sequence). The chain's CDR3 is CSAQIGMTMNTEAFF. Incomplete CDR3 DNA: TGCAGTGCTCAGATTGGAATGACAATGAACACTGAA.

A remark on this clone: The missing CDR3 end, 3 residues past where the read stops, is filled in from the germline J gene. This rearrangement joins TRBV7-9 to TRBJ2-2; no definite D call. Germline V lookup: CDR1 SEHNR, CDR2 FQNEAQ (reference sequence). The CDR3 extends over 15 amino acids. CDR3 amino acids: CASRETPTYNSPLFF. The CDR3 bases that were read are TGTGCCAGCAGGGAGACACCTACCTATAATTCACCG.